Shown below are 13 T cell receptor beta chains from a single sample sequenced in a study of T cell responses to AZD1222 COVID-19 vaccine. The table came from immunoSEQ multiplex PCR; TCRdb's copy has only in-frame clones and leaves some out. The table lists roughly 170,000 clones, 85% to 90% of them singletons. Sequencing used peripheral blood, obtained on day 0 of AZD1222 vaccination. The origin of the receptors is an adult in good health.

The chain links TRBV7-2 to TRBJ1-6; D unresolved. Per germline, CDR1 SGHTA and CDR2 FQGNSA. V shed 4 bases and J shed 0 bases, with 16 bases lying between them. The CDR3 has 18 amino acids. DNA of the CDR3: TGTGCCAGCAGCTCCAAGGCAGGCCAATACTCCTATAATTCACCCCTCCACTTT. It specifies CASSSKAGQYSYNSPLHF.

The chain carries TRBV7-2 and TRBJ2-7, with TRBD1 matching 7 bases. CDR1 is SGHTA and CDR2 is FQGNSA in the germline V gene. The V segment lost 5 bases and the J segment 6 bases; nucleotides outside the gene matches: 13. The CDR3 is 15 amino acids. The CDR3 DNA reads TGTGCCAGCAGCCCCCGGGACAGTAGGTCCGGCGAGCAGTACTTC. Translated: CASSPRDSRSGEQYF.

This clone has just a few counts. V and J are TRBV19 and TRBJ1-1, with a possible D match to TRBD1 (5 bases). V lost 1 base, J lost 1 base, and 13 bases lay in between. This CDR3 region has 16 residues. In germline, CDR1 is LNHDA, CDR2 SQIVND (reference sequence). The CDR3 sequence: CASSIATGGWNTEAFF. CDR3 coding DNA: TGTGCCAGTAGTATAGCCACCGGGGGATGGAACACTGAAGCTTTCTTT.

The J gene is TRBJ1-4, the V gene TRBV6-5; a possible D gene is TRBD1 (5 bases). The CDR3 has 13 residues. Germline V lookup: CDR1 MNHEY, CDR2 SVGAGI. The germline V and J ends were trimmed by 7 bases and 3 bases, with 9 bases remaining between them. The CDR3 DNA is TGTGCCAGCACAAGGGGACCTAATGAAAAACTGTTTTTT. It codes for CASTRGPNEKLFF.

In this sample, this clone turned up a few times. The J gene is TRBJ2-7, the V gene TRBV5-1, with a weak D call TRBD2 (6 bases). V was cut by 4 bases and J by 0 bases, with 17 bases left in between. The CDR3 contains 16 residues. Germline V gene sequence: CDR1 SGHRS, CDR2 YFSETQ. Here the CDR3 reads CASSTDLASSSYEQYF. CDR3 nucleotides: TGCGCCAGCAGCACAGATCTAGCGTCGAGCTCCTACGAGCAGTACTTC.

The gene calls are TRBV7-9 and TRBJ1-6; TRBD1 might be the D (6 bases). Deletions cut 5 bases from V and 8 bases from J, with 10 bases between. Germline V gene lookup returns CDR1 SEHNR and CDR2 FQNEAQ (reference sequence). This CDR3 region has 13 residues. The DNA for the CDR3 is TGTGCCAGCAGCCCAGGGGCCTATTCACCCCTCCACTTT. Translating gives CASSPGAYSPLHF.

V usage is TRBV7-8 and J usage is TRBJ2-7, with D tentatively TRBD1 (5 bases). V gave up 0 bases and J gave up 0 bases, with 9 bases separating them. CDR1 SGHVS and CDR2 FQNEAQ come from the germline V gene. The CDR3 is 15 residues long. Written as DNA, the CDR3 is TGTGCCAGCAGCTTAGCGCAGGGCCCCTCCTACGAGCAGTACTTC. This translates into CASSLAQGPSYEQYF.

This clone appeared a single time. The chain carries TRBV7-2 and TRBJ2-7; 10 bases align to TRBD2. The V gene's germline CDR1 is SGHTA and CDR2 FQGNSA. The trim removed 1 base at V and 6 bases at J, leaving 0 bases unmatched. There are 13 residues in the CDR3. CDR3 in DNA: TGTGCCAGCAGCTTAGAGCGGGGGGGCGAGCAGTACTTC. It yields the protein CASSLERGGEQYF. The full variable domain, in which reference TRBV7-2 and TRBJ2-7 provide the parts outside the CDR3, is GAGVSQSPSNKVTEKGKDVELRCDPISGHTALYWYRQSLGQGLEFLIYFQGNSAPDKSGLPSDRFSAERTGGSVSTLTIQRTQQEDSAVYLCASSLERGGEQYFGPGTRLTVT.

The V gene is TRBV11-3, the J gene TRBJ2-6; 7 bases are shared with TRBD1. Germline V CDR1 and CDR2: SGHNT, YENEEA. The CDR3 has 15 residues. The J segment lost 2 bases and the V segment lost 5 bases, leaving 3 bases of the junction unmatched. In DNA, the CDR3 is TGTGCCAGCAGCCCTGGACAGGCTGGGGCCAACGTCCTGACTTTC. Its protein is CASSPGQAGANVLTF.

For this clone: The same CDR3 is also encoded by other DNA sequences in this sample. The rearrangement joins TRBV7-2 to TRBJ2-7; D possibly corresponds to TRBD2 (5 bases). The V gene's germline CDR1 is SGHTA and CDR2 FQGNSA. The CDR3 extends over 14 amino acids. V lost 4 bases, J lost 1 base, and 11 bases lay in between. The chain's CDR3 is CASSSPGGSYEQYF. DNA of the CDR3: TGTGCCAGCAGCTCCCCAGGCGGGTCCTACGAGCAGTACTTC.

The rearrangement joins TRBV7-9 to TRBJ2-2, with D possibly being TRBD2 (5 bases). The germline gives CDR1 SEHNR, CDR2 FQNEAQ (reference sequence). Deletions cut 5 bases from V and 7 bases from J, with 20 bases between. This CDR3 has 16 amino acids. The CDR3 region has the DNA TGTGCCAGCAGCCCCCGCCATGAGAGGGTGGGCGGGGAGCTGTTTTTT. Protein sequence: CASSPRHERVGGELFF.

The CDR3 loop reads CASSYSGRVGEKLFF. For the CDR3, the DNA is TGTGCCAGCAGTTACTCTGGCAGGGTTGGAGAAAAACTGTTTTTT. The chain is built from TRBV6-5 and TRBJ1-4; possible D gene TRBD1, 5 bases. The CDR3 runs 15 residues. Trimming shortened V by 0 bases and J by 8 bases, and 13 bases separated the two germline ends. In germline, CDR1 is MNHEY, CDR2 SVGAGI.

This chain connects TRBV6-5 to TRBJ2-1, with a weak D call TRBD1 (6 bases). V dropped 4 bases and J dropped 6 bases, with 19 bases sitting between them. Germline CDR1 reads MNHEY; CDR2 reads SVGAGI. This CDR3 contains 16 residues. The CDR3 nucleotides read TGTGCCAGCAGTTGGGAACAGGGAAGCGCTTCCAATGAGCAGTTCTTC. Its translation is CASSWEQGSASNEQFF.